The 16 T cell receptor beta chains in this list originate from one sample, sequenced in a study of blood T cells in healthy people across ages. For the second PCR, which ran for about 6 to 11 cycles, a sample-barcoded 5' primer and a J-beta primer mix were used. One entry per CDR3 protein results from TCRdb running MiXCR on the 5' RACE reads. This sample carries more than 550,000 distinct CDR3 sequences, about a fifth of them seen once, and the ten largest clones take approximately 20%. Material for sequencing was blood. Source of these receptors: a man in his 70s in good health.

This clonotype was detected a few times. This sequence joins TRBV5-1 and TRBJ2-5, with D tentatively TRBD2 (5 bases). The J call may be faulty, since TRBJ2-7 better matches the DNA end. Germline V gene data show CDR1 as SGHRS and CDR2 as YFSETQ. The CDR3 has 13 amino acids. The CDR3 loop reads CASSLSASSEQYV. CDR3 DNA sequence: TGCGCCAGCAGCCTATCTGCTAGCTCCGAGCAGTACGTC.

J is TRBJ2-1 and V is TRBV14; 10 nucleotides line up with TRBD2. Germline lookup yields CDR1 SGHDN and CDR2 FVKESK. The CDR3 runs 20 residues. The ends lost 0 bases at V and 2 bases at J; junction bases unmatched: 13. CDR3 in amino acids: CASSQDPVSGGQQTYNEQFF. The CDR3 nucleotides read TGTGCCAGCAGCCAAGATCCTGTTAGCGGGGGGCAGCAGACCTACAATGAGCAGTTCTTC.

This clonotype came up a few times. CDR3 DNA sequence: TGTGCCAGCAGTTTCCTACAGGGGGCCGATGGCTACACCTTC. It yields the protein CASSFLQGADGYTF. This rearrangement joins TRBV12-3 or TRBV12-4 to TRBJ1-2; the match to TRBD1 covers 9 bases. The trim removed 3 bases at V and 6 bases at J, leaving 5 bases unmatched. The CDR3 runs 14 residues.

This clonotype has just a few counts. This chain joins TRBV20-1 and TRBJ1-2; a possible D gene is TRBD1 (5 bases). Germline CDR1 DFQATT, CDR2 SNEGSKA (reference sequence). The V gene lost 6 bases and the J gene lost 6 bases, with 11 bases spanning the gap. The CDR3 has 11 amino acids. The CDR3 is CSAGNRNGYTF. Written as DNA, the CDR3 is TGCAGTGCCGGAAACAGGAATGGCTACACCTTC.

In its sample, this clonotype was seen a few times. The chain recombines TRBV5-6 with TRBJ1-1, with TRBD1 as a possible D gene (6 bases). Germline lookup yields CDR1 SGHDT and CDR2 YYEEEE. Trimming took off 6 bases at V and 6 bases at J, with 18 bases between the two ends. There are 14 residues in the CDR3. CDR3 in amino acids: CASNLWGGPSEAFF. CDR3 in DNA: TGTGCCAGCAACCTTTGGGGGGGGCCCTCTGAAGCTTTCTTT.

Worth noting for this clonotype: An end of the junction does not agree with germline; a read error may underlie this. The chain employs TRBV28 and TRBJ2-1, with 13 bases fitting TRBD2. This CDR3 is built from 17 residues. Germline V gene data show CDR1 as MDHEN and CDR2 as SYDVKM. The CDR3, as DNA: TGTGCCGGCAGTCTCACAGGGACTAGCGGGACATACAGTGAGCAGTTCTTC. This translates into CAGSLTGTSGTYSEQFF.

This clonotype turned up a few times. The V and J genes are TRBV29-1 and TRBJ2-6; no definite D call. Trimming took off 7 bases at V and 0 bases at J, with 7 bases between the two ends. Germline lookup yields CDR1 SQVTM and CDR2 ANQGSEA. CDR3 size: 13 residues. The CDR3 spells CSAENSGANVLTF. For the CDR3, the DNA is TGCAGCGCAGAGAACTCTGGGGCCAACGTCCTGACTTTC.

Many counts were recorded for this clonotype. V and J are TRBV6-6 and TRBJ1-1, with D perhaps matching TRBD1 (6 bases). CDR3 length equals 13 residues. CDR1 MNHNY and CDR2 SVGAGI come from the germline V gene (reference sequence). V lost 2 bases and J 4 bases, leaving 8 bases between the germline ends. CDR3 region: CASSYEGGTEAFF. The CDR3 DNA follows: TGTGCCAGCAGTTACGAGGGGGGCACTGAAGCTTTCTTT.

This chain links TRBV6-4 with TRBJ2-1; 7 nucleotides line up with TRBD2. V trimming: 0 bases; J trimming: 1 base; junction bases outside the gene matches: 0. Germline V gives CDR1 MRHNA, CDR2 SNTAGT. The CDR3 runs to 15 residues. CDR3 in amino acids: CASSDSAGSYNEQFF. DNA for the CDR3: TGTGCCAGCAGTGACTCAGCGGGATCCTACAATGAGCAGTTCTTC.

This clonotype was detected a few times. The chain uses TRBV20-1 and TRBJ2-5; tentative D call: TRBD2 (6 bases). CDR3 length: 12 residues. In germline, CDR1 is DFQATT, CDR2 SNEGSKA (reference sequence). Trimming removed 4 bases at V and 3 bases at J, with 9 bases between. CDR3 in amino acids: CSANSGEETQYF. The CDR3 DNA sequence: TGCAGTGCTAATTCGGGGGAAGAGACCCAGTACTTC.

The chain has TRBV11-2 and TRBJ2-3; perhaps TRBD1 as D (6 bases). Germline V gives CDR1 SGHAT, CDR2 FQNNGV. V dropped 2 bases and J dropped 1 base, with 13 bases sitting between them. The CDR3 sequence is 16 residues long. The CDR3 is CASSLRQDRGTDTQYF. The CDR3 DNA follows: TGTGCCAGCAGCTTAAGACAGGATCGGGGCACAGATACGCAGTATTTT.

This clonotype was observed at least ten times. The gene calls are TRBV7-9 and TRBJ1-4; the match to TRBD1 covers 8 bases. The CDR3 covers 15 residues. The V and J ends lost 5 bases and 2 bases, in that order; junction bases with no gene match: 4. The germline gives CDR1 SEHNR, CDR2 FQNEAQ (reference sequence). CDR3 DNA sequence: TGTGCCAGCAGCCGACAGGGGCTCACTAATGAAAAACTGTTTTTT. Protein: CASSRQGLTNEKLFF.

The chain recombines TRBV4-3 with TRBJ1-3, with 10 bases matching TRBD1. The J segment lost 4 bases and the V segment lost 7 bases, leaving 7 bases of the junction unmatched. The length of the CDR3 is 15 residues. The germline gives CDR1 LGHNA, CDR2 YSLEER. The CDR3 spells CASTLDRGTGNTIYF. DNA for the CDR3: TGCGCCAGCACCCTGGACAGGGGGACAGGAAACACCATATATTTT.

This clonotype was seen a handful of times. The chain uses TRBV10-3 and TRBJ2-1, with TRBD2 identical over 13 bases. This CDR3 spans 16 amino acids. Per germline, CDR1 ENHRY and CDR2 SYGVKD. Trimming at V came to 3 bases and at J to 5 bases, leaving 4 bases not matched to a gene. The CDR3 nucleotides are TGTGCCATCAGTGATTGGACTAGCGGGAGCGACAATGAGCAGTTCTTC. Its protein is CAISDWTSGSDNEQFF.

CDR3 sequence reads: CASRKGTTNGFGHTF. CDR3 nucleotides: TGTGCCAGCAGAAAGGGGACAACGAATGGGTTCGGCCACACCTTC. This chain joins TRBV12-3 or TRBV12-4 and TRBJ1-2, with D possibly being TRBD1 (6 bases). Trimming shortened V by 6 bases and J by 12 bases, and 26 bases separated the two germline ends. The CDR3 runs 15 residues.

The chain recombines TRBV29-1 with TRBJ1-1, with D perhaps TRBD1 (6 bases). From germline, CDR1 is SQVTM and CDR2 ANQGSEA. Trimming took off 6 bases at V and 2 bases at J, with 13 bases between the two ends. The CDR3 runs to 13 residues. CDR3: CSVVKGGNTEAFF. CDR3 sequence (DNA): TGCAGCGTCGTTAAGGGGGGCAACACTGAAGCTTTCTTT.